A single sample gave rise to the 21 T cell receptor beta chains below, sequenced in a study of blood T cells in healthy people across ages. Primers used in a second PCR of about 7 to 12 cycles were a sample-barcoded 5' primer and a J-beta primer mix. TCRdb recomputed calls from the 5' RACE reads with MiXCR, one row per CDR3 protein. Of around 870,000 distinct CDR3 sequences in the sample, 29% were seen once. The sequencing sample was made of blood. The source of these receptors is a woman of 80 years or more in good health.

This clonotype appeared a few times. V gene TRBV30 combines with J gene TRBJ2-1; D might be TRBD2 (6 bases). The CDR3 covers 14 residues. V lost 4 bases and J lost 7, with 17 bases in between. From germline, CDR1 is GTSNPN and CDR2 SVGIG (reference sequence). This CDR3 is CAWMEGLAINEQFF. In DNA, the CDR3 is TGTGCCTGGATGGAGGGACTCGCAATAAATGAGCAGTTCTTC.

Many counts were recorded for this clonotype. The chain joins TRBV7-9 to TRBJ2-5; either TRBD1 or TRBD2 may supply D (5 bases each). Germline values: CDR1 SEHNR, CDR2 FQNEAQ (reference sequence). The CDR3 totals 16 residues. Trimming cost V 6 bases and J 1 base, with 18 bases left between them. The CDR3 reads CASSLTTGRSQETQYF. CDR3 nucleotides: TGTGCCAGCAGTCTGACGACGGGGCGCAGCCAAGAGACCCAGTACTTC.

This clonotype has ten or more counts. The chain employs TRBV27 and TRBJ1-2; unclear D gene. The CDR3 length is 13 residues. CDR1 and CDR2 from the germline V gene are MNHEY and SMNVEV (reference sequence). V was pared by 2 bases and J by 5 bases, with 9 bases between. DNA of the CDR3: TGTGCCAGCAGTTTAACCCGGGGATATGGCTACACCTTC. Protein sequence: CASSLTRGYGYTF.

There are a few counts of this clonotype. The CDR3 here is CASSFAGHMNTEAFF. Written as DNA, the CDR3 is TGTGCCAGCAGCTTTGCGGGACACATGAACACTGAAGCTTTCTTT. The chain couples TRBV7-2 to TRBJ1-1; TRBD1 is a possible D gene (6 bases). This CDR3 spans 15 amino acids. Germline CDR1 and CDR2: SGHTA and FQGNSA. Trimming shortened V by 3 bases and J by 0 bases, and 11 bases separated the two germline ends. The full variable domain, in which reference TRBV7-2 and TRBJ1-1 provide the parts outside the CDR3, is GAGVSQSPSNKVTEKGKDVELRCDPISGHTALYWYRQSLGQGLEFLIYFQGNSAPDKSGLPSDRFSAERTGGSVSTLTIQRTQQEDSAVYLCASSFAGHMNTEAFFGQGTRLTVV.

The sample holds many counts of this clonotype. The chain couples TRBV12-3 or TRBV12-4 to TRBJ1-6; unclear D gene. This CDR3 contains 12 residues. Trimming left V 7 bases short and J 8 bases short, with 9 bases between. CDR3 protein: CASTAGHSPLHF. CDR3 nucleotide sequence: TGTGCCAGCACGGCCGGCCATTCACCCCTCCACTTT.

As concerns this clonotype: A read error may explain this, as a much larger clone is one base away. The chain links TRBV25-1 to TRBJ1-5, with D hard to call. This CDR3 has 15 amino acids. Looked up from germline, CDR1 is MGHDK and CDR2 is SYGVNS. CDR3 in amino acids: CASGERSAAEQPQHF. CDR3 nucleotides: TGTGCCAGCGGTGAGCGGTCCGCCGCCGAGCAGCCCCAGCATTTT.

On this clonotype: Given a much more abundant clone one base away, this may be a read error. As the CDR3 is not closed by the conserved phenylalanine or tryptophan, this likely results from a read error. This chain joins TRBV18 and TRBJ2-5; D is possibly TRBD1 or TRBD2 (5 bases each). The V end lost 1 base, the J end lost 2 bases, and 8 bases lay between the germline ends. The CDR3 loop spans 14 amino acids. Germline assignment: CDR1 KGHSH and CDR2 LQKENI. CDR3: CASSPLGRQETQYV. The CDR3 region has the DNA TGTGCCAGCTCACCACTGGGACGTCAAGAGACCCAGTACGTC.

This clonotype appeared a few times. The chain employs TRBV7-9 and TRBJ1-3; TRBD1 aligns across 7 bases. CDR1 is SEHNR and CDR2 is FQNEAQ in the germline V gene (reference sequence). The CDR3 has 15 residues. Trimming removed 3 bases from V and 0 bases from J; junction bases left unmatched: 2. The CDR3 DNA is TGTGCCAGCAGCTTGACAGGGAACTCTGGAAACACCATATATTTT. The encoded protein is CASSLTGNSGNTIYF.

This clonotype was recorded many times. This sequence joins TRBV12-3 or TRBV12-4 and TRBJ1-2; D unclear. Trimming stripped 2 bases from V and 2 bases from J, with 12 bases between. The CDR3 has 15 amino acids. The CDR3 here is CASSLIGSRNYGYTF. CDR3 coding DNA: TGTGCCAGCAGTTTAATAGGTTCGCGGAACTATGGCTACACCTTC.

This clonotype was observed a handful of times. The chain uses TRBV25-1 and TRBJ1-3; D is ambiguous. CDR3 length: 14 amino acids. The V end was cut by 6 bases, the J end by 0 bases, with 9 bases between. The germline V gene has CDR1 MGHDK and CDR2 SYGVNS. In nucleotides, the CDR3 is TGTGCCAGCAGCGAGGGTAACTCTGGAAACACCATATATTTT. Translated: CASSEGNSGNTIYF.

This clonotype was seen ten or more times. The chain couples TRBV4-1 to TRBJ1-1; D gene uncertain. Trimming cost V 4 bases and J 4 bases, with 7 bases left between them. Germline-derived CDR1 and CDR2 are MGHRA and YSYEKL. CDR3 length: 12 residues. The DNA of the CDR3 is TGCGCCAGCAGCCGTCCAGGCACTGAAGCTTTCTTT. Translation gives CASSRPGTEAFF.

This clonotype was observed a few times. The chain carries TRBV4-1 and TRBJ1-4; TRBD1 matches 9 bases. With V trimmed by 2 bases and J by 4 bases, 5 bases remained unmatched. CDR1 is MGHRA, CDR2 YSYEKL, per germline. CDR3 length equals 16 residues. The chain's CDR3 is CASSQPGTGSNEKLFF. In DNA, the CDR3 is TGCGCCAGCAGCCAACCCGGGACAGGGAGTAATGAAAAACTGTTTTTT.

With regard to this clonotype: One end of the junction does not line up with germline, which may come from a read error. The CDR3 DNA reads TGCGTCAGCAGCTGGGCGCGTCAGGGGGCCCAAGAGACCCAGTACTTC. Encoded protein: CVSSWARQGAQETQYF. The rearrangement joins TRBV5-1 to TRBJ2-5, with 8 bases aligning to TRBD1. CDR3 length: 16 amino acids. Germline assignment: CDR1 SGHRS and CDR2 YFSETQ.

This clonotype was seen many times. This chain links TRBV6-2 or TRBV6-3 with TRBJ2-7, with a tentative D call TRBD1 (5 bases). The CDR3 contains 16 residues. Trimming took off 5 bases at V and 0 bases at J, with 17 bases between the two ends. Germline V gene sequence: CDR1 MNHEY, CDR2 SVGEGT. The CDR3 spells CASSRPQGALSYEQYF. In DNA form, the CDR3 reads TGTGCCAGCAGTCGCCCCCAGGGCGCTCTCTCCTACGAGCAGTACTTC.

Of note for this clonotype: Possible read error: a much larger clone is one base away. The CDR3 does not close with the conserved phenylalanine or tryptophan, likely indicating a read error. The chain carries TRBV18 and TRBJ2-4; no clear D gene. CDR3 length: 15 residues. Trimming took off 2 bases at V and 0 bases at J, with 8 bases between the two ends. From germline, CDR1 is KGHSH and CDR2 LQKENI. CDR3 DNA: TGTGCCAGCTCACCAACAGAAATAGCCAAAAACATTCAGTACTTA. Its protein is CASSPTEIAKNIQYL.

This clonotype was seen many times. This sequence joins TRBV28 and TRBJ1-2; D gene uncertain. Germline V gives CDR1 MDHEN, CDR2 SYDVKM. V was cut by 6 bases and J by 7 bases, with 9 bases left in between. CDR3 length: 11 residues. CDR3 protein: CASRGRSGYTF. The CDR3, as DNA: TGTGCCAGCAGGGGAAGAAGTGGCTACACCTTC.

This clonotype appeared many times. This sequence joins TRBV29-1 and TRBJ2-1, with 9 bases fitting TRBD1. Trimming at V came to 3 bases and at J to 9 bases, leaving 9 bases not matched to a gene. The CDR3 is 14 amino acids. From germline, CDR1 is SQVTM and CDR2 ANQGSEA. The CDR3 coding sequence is TGCAGCGTTGACCGGGACAGGGTCGGGGGTGAGCAGTTCTTC. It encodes CSVDRDRVGGEQFF.

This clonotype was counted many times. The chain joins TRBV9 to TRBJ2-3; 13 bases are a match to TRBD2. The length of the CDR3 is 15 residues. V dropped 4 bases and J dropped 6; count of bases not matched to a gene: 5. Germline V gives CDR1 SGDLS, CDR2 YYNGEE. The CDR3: CASSPGLAGRDTQYF. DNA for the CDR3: TGTGCCAGCAGCCCGGGACTAGCGGGGAGGGATACGCAGTATTTT.

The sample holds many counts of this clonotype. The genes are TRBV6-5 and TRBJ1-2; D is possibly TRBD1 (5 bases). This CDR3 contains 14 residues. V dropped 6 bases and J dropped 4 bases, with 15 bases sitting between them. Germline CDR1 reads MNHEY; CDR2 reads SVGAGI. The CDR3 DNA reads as TGTGCCAGCAGACCCATTGGGAGGGGCTATGGCTACACCTTC. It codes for CASRPIGRGYGYTF.

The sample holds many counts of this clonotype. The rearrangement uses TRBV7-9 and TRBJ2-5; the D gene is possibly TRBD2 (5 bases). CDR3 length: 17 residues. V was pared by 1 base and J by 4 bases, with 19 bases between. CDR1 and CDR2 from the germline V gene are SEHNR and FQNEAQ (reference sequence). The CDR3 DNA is TGTGCCAGCAGCTTAGGTCCAGCGGCCGCCTTGGGAGAGACCCAGTACTTC. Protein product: CASSLGPAAALGETQYF.

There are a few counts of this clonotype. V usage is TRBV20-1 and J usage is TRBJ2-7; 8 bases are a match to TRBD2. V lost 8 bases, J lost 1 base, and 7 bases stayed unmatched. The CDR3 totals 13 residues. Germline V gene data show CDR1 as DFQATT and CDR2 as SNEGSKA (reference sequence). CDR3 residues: CSSRLAGSYEQYF. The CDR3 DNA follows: TGCAGTAGCCGGTTAGCGGGATCCTACGAGCAGTACTTC.